Listed here are 21 T cell receptor beta chains from one sample, sequenced in a study of blood T cell repertoires in COVID-19. This table comes from immunoSEQ multiplex PCR, and its TCRdb copy is limited to in-frame clones, with some not included. The sample lists fewer than 95,000 clones, 80% to 90% occurring once. Sequencing was done on a sample of peripheral blood. These receptors were taken from an elderly woman with acute or convalescent COVID-19.

J is TRBJ1-6 and V is TRBV9; D is possibly TRBD1 (5 bases). V was clipped by 0 bases and J by 9 bases, with 13 bases between them. Germline V CDR1 and CDR2: SGDLS, YYNGEE. The CDR3 is 15 amino acids. CDR3 amino acids: CASSVGGLSSSPLHF. The CDR3 DNA reads TGTGCCAGCAGCGTAGGGGGCCTATCCTCTTCACCCCTCCACTTT. The whole variable domain, filled in from reference TRBV9 and TRBJ1-6, reads DSGVTQTPKHLITATGQRVTLRCSPRSGDLSVYWYQQSLDQGLQFLIQYYNGEERAKGNILERFSAQQFPDLHSELNLSSLELGDSALYFCASSVGGLSSSPLHFGNGTRLTVT.

The rearrangement uses TRBV2 and TRBJ1-3; D remains ambiguous. CDR1 and CDR2 from the germline V gene are SNHLY and FYNNEI. V lost 3 bases and J lost 0, with 9 bases in between. CDR3 length equals 15 residues. The DNA of the CDR3 is TGTGCCAGCAGTGAGCCAGGCCGCTCTGGAAACACCATATATTTT. Protein sequence: CASSEPGRSGNTIYF.

The J gene is TRBJ1-4, the V gene TRBV9, with D hard to call. CDR3 size: 13 residues. In germline, CDR1 is SGDLS, CDR2 YYNGEE. The V end lost 4 bases, the J end lost 8 bases, and 12 bases lay between the germline ends. In DNA form, the CDR3 reads TGTGCCAGCAGCCGGGTTGGTAACGAAAAACTGTTTTTT. This sequence encodes CASSRVGNEKLFF. The whole variable domain, filled in from reference TRBV9 and TRBJ1-4, reads DSGVTQTPKHLITATGQRVTLRCSPRSGDLSVYWYQQSLDQGLQFLIQYYNGEERAKGNILERFSAQQFPDLHSELNLSSLELGDSALYFCASSRVGNEKLFFGSGTQLSVL.

The genes are TRBV2 and TRBJ2-3; D not resolved. V dropped 4 bases and J dropped 1 base, with 12 bases sitting between them. Per germline, CDR1 SNHLY and CDR2 FYNNEI. This CDR3 is 15 amino acids long. CDR3 in amino acids: CASSVTVHGTDTQYF. In DNA form, the CDR3 reads TGTGCCAGCAGTGTGACTGTCCATGGCACAGATACGCAGTATTTT.

V usage is TRBV7-9 and J usage is TRBJ1-2; TRBD1 might be the D (6 bases). This CDR3 is built from 14 residues. Per germline, CDR1 SEHNR and CDR2 FQNEAQ (reference sequence). Deletions cut 0 bases from V and 7 bases from J, with 12 bases between. The CDR3 loop is CASSLAGAGVGYTF. The DNA of the CDR3 is TGTGCCAGCAGCTTAGCGGGGGCAGGGGTTGGCTACACCTTC.

This chain connects TRBV6-5 to TRBJ2-3; 11 bases align to TRBD2. The V and J ends lost 7 bases and 4 bases, in that order; junction bases with no gene match: 4. Looked up from germline, CDR1 is MNHEY and CDR2 is SVGAGI. This CDR3 has 14 residues. The chain's CDR3 is CASTSGRLPDTQYF. The DNA for the CDR3 is TGTGCCAGCACTAGCGGGAGGCTCCCAGATACGCAGTATTTT.

V and J are TRBV2 and TRBJ2-3, with 7 bases fitting TRBD2. There are 15 residues in the CDR3. Germline V gene sequence: CDR1 SNHLY, CDR2 FYNNEI. J was trimmed by 5 bases and V by 1 base; bases with no gene match: 6. CDR3 nucleotide sequence: TGTGCCAGCAGTGAAGTGGGAGGGCCGAAAGATACGCAGTATTTT. Residues: CASSEVGGPKDTQYF.

This clone was found a few times. The rearrangement joins TRBV7-2 to TRBJ2-3; TRBD2 matches 7 bases. V lost 6 bases to trimming and J lost 0 bases; unmatched junction nucleotides: 9. There are 16 residues in the CDR3. The V gene's germline CDR1 is SGHTA and CDR2 FQGNSA. In DNA form, the CDR3 reads TGTGCCAGCAGAGTCGCAAGCGGGATAAGCACAGATACGCAGTATTTT. It encodes CASRVASGISTDTQYF.

The chain carries TRBV10-3 and TRBJ1-1; possibly TRBD1 for D (5 bases). The CDR3 covers 14 residues. V was shortened by 6 bases and J by 2 bases, with 13 bases between the two germline ends. Looked up from germline, CDR1 is ENHRY and CDR2 is SYGVKD. CDR3 nucleotides: TGTGCCATCAGGGGGGGACGGATCAACACTGAAGCTTTCTTT. It is translated as CAIRGGRINTEAFF.

This chain uses TRBV27 with TRBJ1-5, with D possibly TRBD1 on 5 matching bases. This CDR3 has 14 residues. The V end was cut by 6 bases, the J end by 0 bases, with 9 bases between. Germline CDR1 MNHEY, CDR2 SMNVEV (reference sequence). The CDR3 loop reads CASRSDSSNQPQHF. CDR3 DNA: TGTGCCAGCAGGTCAGACAGTAGCAATCAGCCCCAGCATTTT.

The chain couples TRBV18 to TRBJ2-1; TRBD1 might be the D (6 bases). CDR1 and CDR2 (germline): KGHSH, LQKENI. The CDR3 sequence is 15 residues long. V was shortened by 1 base and J by 8 bases, with 15 bases between the two germline ends. Here the CDR3 DNA reads TGTGCCAGCTCACCACAAGGGGGAACAAACTATGAGCAGTTCTTC. It encodes CASSPQGGTNYEQFF.

This chain uses TRBV5-8 with TRBJ2-5, with TRBD1 identical over 7 bases. Germline V gene data show CDR1 as SGHTS and CDR2 as YDEGEE. This CDR3 has 15 residues. J gave up 4 bases and V 3 bases, and 9 bases lay outside the gene matches. The CDR3: CASSYPTGVGETQYF. The CDR3 region has the DNA TGTGCCAGCAGCTACCCTACAGGGGTCGGAGAGACCCAGTACTTC. Combining the CDR3 with reference TRBV5-8 and TRBJ2-5 gives the whole variable domain EAGVTQSPTHLIKTRGQQATLRCSPISGHTSVYWYQQALGLGLQFLLWYDEGEERNRGNFPPRFSGRQFPNYSSELNVNALELEDSALYLCASSYPTGVGETQYFGPGTRLLVL.

V and J are TRBV30 and TRBJ2-3, with D possibly being TRBD1 (8 bases). CDR1 and CDR2 (germline): GTSNPN, SVGIG (reference sequence). This CDR3 spans 13 amino acids. Trimming cost V 4 bases and J 3 bases, with 11 bases left between them. Written as DNA, the CDR3 is TGTGCCTGGAACAGGGGGGGAACAGATACGCAGTATTTT. The encoded protein is CAWNRGGTDTQYF.

V and J are TRBV5-1 and TRBJ1-1, with TRBD1 identical over 10 bases. Germline loops: CDR1 SGHRS, CDR2 YFSETQ. Trimming removed 2 bases from V and 4 bases from J; junction bases left unmatched: 5. The CDR3 runs to 15 residues. The CDR3 DNA reads as TGCGCCAGCAGCTTTACGACAGGGGGCCTCACTGAAGCTTTCTTT. Translation: CASSFTTGGLTEAFF.

The chain has TRBV7-9 and TRBJ2-5; TRBD2 is a possible D gene (7 bases). The CDR3 loop spans 13 amino acids. CDR1 and CDR2 from the germline V gene are SEHNR and FQNEAQ (reference sequence). V was shortened by 5 bases and J by 5 bases, with 12 bases between the two germline ends. The CDR3 sequence: CASSPPGGETQYF. CDR3 sequence (DNA): TGTGCCAGCAGCCCGCCGGGGGGCGAGACCCAGTACTTC.

The CDR3 region is CATSRDGGGVSYNEQFF. CDR3 sequence (DNA): TGTGCCACCAGCAGAGATGGCGGGGGGGTCTCCTACAATGAGCAGTTCTTC. The chain joins TRBV15 to TRBJ2-1, with TRBD2 matching over 9 bases. This CDR3 spans 17 amino acids. With V trimmed by 0 bases and J by 0 bases, 3 bases remained unmatched. In germline, CDR1 is LNHNV, CDR2 YYDKDF (reference sequence).

The chain recombines TRBV7-9 with TRBJ2-7; 12 nucleotides line up with TRBD2. The CDR3 loop spans 16 amino acids. Germline CDR1 and CDR2: SEHNR and FQNEAQ (reference sequence). With 5 bases clipped from V and 2 bases from J, the junction kept 7 bases outside the gene matches. The CDR3 reads CASSAHRTSGAYEQYF. CDR3 coding DNA: TGTGCCAGCAGCGCACACCGGACTAGCGGGGCCTACGAGCAGTACTTC.

Written as DNA, the CDR3 is TGTGCCAGCAGGACAGGGGGAGAGACCCAGTACTTC. Its translation: CASRTGGETQYF. V usage is TRBV2 and J usage is TRBJ2-5; 9 bases align to TRBD1. Trimming took 6 bases from V and 4 from J; bases not matched to a gene: 0. CDR3 length: 12 amino acids. Germline V gene data show CDR1 as SNHLY and CDR2 as FYNNEI.

This clone has just one count. The chain links TRBV30 to TRBJ2-1; D is unresolved. The ends were cut back, 4 bases at V and 7 bases at J, with 14 bases in the middle. This CDR3 is 13 amino acids long. CDR1 is GTSNPN, CDR2 SVGIG, per germline (reference sequence). CDR3 sequence: CAWTALVGNEQFF. The CDR3 coding sequence is TGTGCCTGGACAGCTCTTGTCGGGAATGAGCAGTTCTTC. The variable domain in full, completed from reference TRBV30 and TRBJ2-1, reads SQTIHQWPATLVQPVGSPLSLECTVEGTSNPNLYWYRQAAGRGLQLLFYSVGIGQISSEVPQNLSASRPQDRQFILSSKKLLLSDSGFYLCAWTALVGNEQFFGPGTRLTVL.

The chain uses TRBV11-2 and TRBJ2-1; 7 bases map to TRBD2. With V trimmed by 5 bases and J by 9 bases, 7 bases remained unmatched. There are 13 residues in the CDR3. Germline CDR1 and CDR2: SGHAT and FQNNGV. The CDR3 here is CASSPWGGGEQFF. CDR3 in DNA: TGTGCCAGCAGCCCATGGGGGGGAGGTGAGCAGTTCTTC.

The chain couples TRBV12-3 or TRBV12-4 to TRBJ1-1, with 11 bases matching TRBD1. V shed 7 bases, J shed 11 bases, and the junction held 9 bases outside the gene matches. The CDR3 totals 13 residues. The CDR3 here is CASTRTGGAKAFF. CDR3 bases: TGTGCCAGCACTCGGACAGGGGGCGCGAAGGCTTTCTTT.